These T cell receptor beta chains were read from a single sample in a study of response to subunit inactivated influenza vaccine. In TCRdb, the RT-PCR reads were re-called with MiXCR into one record per CDR3 protein. The table lists hundreds of thousands of distinct CDR3 sequences, roughly 13% of them singletons. The specimen was PBMCs from blood, collected around two weeks before vaccination. The receptors were gathered from a man between 45 and 60 years old who received an inactivated influenza vaccine. Each CDR3 is given with its conserved first and last residue. A D gene is named only where the DNA matches it firmly. Rows give clone size only sometimes, using once, few, many, or a class for an expanded clone.

v_call	j_call	clone_size	d_call	cdr3_nt	cdr3_aa
TRBV3-1	TRBJ2-1	once	TRBD2	TGTGCCAGCAGCCAGGATCACGGACTAGCGGTCAGGCAGTTCTTC	CASSQDHGLAVRQFF
TRBV4-3	TRBJ1-3	few	-	TGCGCCAGCAGCCAAGATCTACCGCTCCCACGAGGATCTGGAAACACCATATATTTT	CASSQDLPLPRGSGNTIYF
TRBV20-1	TRBJ2-1	-	TRBD2	TGCAGTGCTAGAAATTGGCGAAGCGGGAGGGACAATGAGCAGTTCTTC	CSARNWRSGRDNEQFF
TRBV21-1	TRBJ2-1	few	-	TGTGCCAGCAGCAAAGGCCGGCTAGCGGGGGGGCCTTTTGAGCAGTTCTTC	CASSKGRLAGGPFEQFF
TRBV27	TRBJ2-2	-	TRBD2	TGTGCCAGCAGACAACTGGCAGGGAGGGTGACCGGGGAGCTGTTTTTT	CASRQLAGRVTGELFF
TRBV29-1	TRBJ2-5	many	-	TGCAGCGTTTCGAGAGACTCCTACGAGACCCAGTACTTC	CSVSRDSYETQYF
TRBV6-2/TRBV6-3	TRBJ2-3	-	-	TGTGCCAGCAGCCTCGGCGGGACGGACACAGATACGCAGTATTTT	CASSLGGTDTDTQYF
TRBV6-5	TRBJ1-3	few	-	TGTGCCAGCAGCTACCGGACGGGAAACACCATATATTTT	CASSYRTGNTIYF
TRBV5-1	TRBJ2-1	-	-	TGCGCCAGCAGCGTTGCCGGGACTGGGCACAATGAGCAGTTCTTC	CASSVAGTGHNEQFF
TRBV12-3/TRBV12-4	TRBJ2-1	few	-	TGTGCCAGCAGTTTAGTTCAGATTTACAATGAGCAGTTCTTC	CASSLVQIYNEQFF
TRBV4-2	TRBJ1-5	-	-	TGTGCCAGCAGCCAAGAGGTCGGGGGGGAGCCCCAGCATTTT	CASSQEVGGEPQHF
TRBV7-2	TRBJ2-7	many	-	TGTGCCAGCAGCACAGACAGAGCCTACGAGCAGTACTTC	CASSTDRAYEQYF
TRBV29-1	TRBJ2-1	few	-	TGCAGCGTTGCAGCGACTACCTCCTACAATGAGCAGTTCTTC	CSVAATTSYNEQFF
TRBV6-1	TRBJ1-1	few	-	TGTGCCAGCAGTGAACCGGGAAGCGACACTGAAGCTTTCTTT	CASSEPGSDTEAFF
TRBV11-2	TRBJ2-7	-	-	TGTGCCAGCAGTAAGACGGGCTACGAGCAGTACTTC	CASSKTGYEQYF
TRBV7-2	TRBJ2-7	few	-	TGTGCCAGCAGCGTCCCCGGACAGTACTACGAGCAGTACTTC	CASSVPGQYYEQYF
TRBV12-3/TRBV12-4	TRBJ1-2	many	TRBD1	TGTGCCAGCAGCCCCAACCCGGCAGGGGGTGGTGGCTACACCTTC	CASSPNPAGGGGYTF
TRBV12-3/TRBV12-4	TRBJ2-2	few	-	TGTGCCAGCAGTTTTAGGGTCAGGGCCGGGGAGCTGTTTTTT	CASSFRVRAGELFF
TRBV20-1	TRBJ2-3	-	TRBD2	TGCAGTGCTATTGGGCCAGGACTAGCGGGTATAACAGATACGCAGTATTTT	CSAIGPGLAGITDTQYF
TRBV4-1	TRBJ2-7	-	-	TGCGCCAGCAGCCCCTATGGTGGGGAGGTGCAGTACTTC	CASSPYGGEVQYF
TRBV4-2	TRBJ2-1	-	TRBD2	TGTGTCAGCAGCCGAACCGGGACTAGCGGGAGTAATGAGCAGTTCTTC	CVSSRTGTSGSNEQFF
TRBV28	TRBJ2-7	-	TRBD1	TGTGCCAGCGGGACAGGGGGCCTCTACGAGCAGTACTTC	CASGTGGLYEQYF
TRBV7-2	TRBJ2-1	few	-	TGTGCCAGCAAAAATCCGGTCCGGGGCTATGAGCAGTTCTTC	CASKNPVRGYEQFF
TRBV24-1	TRBJ1-5	few	-	TGTGCCACCAGTGATCGGGGTCAGCCCCAGCATTTT	CATSDRGQPQHF
TRBV11-2	TRBJ2-5	-	-	TGTGCCAGCAGCCGGAAGCGGCTCCAAGAGACCCAGTACTTC	CASSRKRLQETQYF
TRBV30	TRBJ2-7	few	-	TGTGCCTGGGACACATCCTACGAGCAGTACTTC	CAWDTSYEQYF
TRBV20-1	TRBJ1-1	many	TRBD1	TGCAGTGCTAGACCCGGGACAGTGAACACTGAAGCTTTCTTT	CSARPGTVNTEAFF
TRBV9	TRBJ2-2	few	TRBD1	TGTGCCAGCAGCGGTACAGGGGGTTCAGCCGGGGAGCTGTTTTTT	CASSGTGGSAGELFF
TRBV5-1	TRBJ1-2	-	TRBD1	TGCGCCAGCAGCTTGGAAGGGACAGGGGGCGCCGGCTATGGCTACACCTTC	CASSLEGTGGAGYGYTF
TRBV30	TRBJ2-3	-	TRBD1	TGTGCCTGGAGTCCAGGGGGCGTCACAGATACGCAGTATTTT	CAWSPGGVTDTQYF
TRBV10-3	TRBJ2-2	few	-	TGTGCCATCAGTGAGGGAAGCACCGGGGAGCTGTTTTTT	CAISEGSTGELFF
TRBV2	TRBJ2-2	-	-	TGTGCCAGCAGTGGGACGAGAGAAACCGGGGAGCTGTTTTTT	CASSGTRETGELFF
TRBV15	TRBJ1-2	-	TRBD1	TGTGCCACCAGCAGAGAGAAACCCGGACAGGGTTTTGGCTACACCTTC	CATSREKPGQGFGYTF
TRBV7-9	TRBJ1-1	few	-	TGTGCCAGCAGCCCAGGGGTAGGCGGCTCAGCTTTCTTT	CASSPGVGGSAFF
TRBV29-1	TRBJ2-2	many	TRBD2	TGCAGCGTTGGGCTAGCGGGAGGCTCCGGGGAGCTGTTTTTT	CSVGLAGGSGELFF
TRBV10-3	TRBJ2-7	-	-	TGTGCCATCGGCAAAGGAGGGACAAGATCCTACGAGCAGTACTTC	CAIGKGGTRSYEQYF
TRBV5-1	TRBJ2-5	-	-	TGCGCCAGCAGCTTGAGGACCCAGTACTTC	CASSLRTQYF
TRBV18	TRBJ2-5	-	TRBD2	TGTGCCAGCTCACCCATCTCAGGGACTAGCGGCGTAAGAGAGACCCAGTACTTC	CASSPISGTSGVRETQYF
TRBV27	TRBJ2-3	few	TRBD2	TGTGCCAGCAGTTTTATCGGGGGGTCCCCCTCGAATACGCAGTATTTT	CASSFIGGSPSNTQYF
TRBV7-9	TRBJ2-3	-	-	TGTGCCAGCAGCCTAGAGCGACAAAGCACAGATACGCAGTATTTT	CASSLERQSTDTQYF
TRBV15	TRBJ1-5	few	-	TGTGCCACCAGCAGAGATAAAGGGCTGAATCAGCCCCAGCATTTT	CATSRDKGLNQPQHF